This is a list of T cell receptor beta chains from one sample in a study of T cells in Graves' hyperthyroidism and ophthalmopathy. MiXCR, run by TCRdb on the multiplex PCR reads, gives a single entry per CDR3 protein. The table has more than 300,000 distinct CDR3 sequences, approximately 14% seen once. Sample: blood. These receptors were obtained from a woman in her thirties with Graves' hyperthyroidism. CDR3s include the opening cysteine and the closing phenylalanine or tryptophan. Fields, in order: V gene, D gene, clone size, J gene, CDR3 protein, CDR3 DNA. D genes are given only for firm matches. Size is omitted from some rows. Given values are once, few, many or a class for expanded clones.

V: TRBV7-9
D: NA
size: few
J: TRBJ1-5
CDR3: CASSLWGPQHF
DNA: TGTGCCAGCAGCTTGTGGGGGCCCCAGCATTTT

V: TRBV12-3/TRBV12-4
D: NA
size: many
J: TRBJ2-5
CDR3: CASRFDLETQYF
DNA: TGTGCCAGCAGATTCGATTTGGAGACCCAGTACTTC

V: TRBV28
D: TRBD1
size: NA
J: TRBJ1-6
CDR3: CASSQTGINSPLHF
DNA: TGTGCCAGCAGCCAGACAGGGATAAATTCACCCCTCCACTTT

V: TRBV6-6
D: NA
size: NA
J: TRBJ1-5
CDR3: CASSYRGSDPQHF
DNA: TGTGCCAGCAGTTACAGGGGGAGCGACCCCCAGCATTTT

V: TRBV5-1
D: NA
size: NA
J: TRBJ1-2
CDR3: CASSSELRGGGYGYTF
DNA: TGCGCCAGCAGCTCGGAACTACGGGGGGGGGGCTATGGCTACACCTTC

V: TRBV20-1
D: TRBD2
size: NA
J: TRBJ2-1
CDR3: CSAMTSGRLPGYYNEQFF
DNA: TGCAGTGCAATGACTAGCGGGAGATTGCCGGGATACTACAATGAGCAGTTCTTC

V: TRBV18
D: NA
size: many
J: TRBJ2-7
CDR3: CASSPRMSEQYF
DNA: TGTGCCAGCTCACCACGTATGAGCGAGCAGTACTTC

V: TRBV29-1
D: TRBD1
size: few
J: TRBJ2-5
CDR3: CSVPPDRRYQETQYF
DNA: TGCAGCGTTCCACCGGACAGGCGGTACCAAGAGACCCAGTACTTC

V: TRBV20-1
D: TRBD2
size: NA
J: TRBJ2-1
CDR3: CSARVGLAGRNEQFF
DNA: TGCAGTGCTAGAGTAGGACTAGCGGGGCGAAATGAGCAGTTCTTC

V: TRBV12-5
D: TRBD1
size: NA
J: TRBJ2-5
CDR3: CASGTGQGRETQYF
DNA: TGTGCTAGTGGTACCGGACAGGGGAGAGAGACCCAGTACTTC

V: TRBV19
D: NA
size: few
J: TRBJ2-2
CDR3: CASRIPGLTTGELFF
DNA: TGTGCCAGTAGGATCCCGGGACTCACAACCGGGGAGCTGTTTTTT

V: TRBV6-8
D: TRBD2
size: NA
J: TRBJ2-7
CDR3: CASPPGGPCEQYF
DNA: TGTGCCAGCCCACCGGGAGGGCCCTGCGAGCAGTACTTC

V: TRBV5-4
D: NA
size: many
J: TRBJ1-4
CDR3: CASSWVPDEKLFF
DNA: TGTGCCAGCAGCTGGGTCCCCGACGAAAAACTGTTTTTT

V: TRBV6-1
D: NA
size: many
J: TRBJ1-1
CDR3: CASSDASNTEAFF
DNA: TGTGCCAGCAGCGACGCGTCGAACACTGAAGCTTTCTTT

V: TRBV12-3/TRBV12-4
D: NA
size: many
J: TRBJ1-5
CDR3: CASSLDGGGNQPQHF
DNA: TGTGCCAGCAGTTTAGATGGGGGGGGCAATCAGCCCCAGCATTTT

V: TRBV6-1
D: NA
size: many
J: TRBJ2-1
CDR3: CASTLPPPHEQFF
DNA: TGTGCCAGCACCCTACCTCCCCCCCATGAGCAGTTCTTC

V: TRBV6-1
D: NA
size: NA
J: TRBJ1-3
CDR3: CASSEAGSGNTIYF
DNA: TGTGCCAGCAGTGAAGCAGGCTCTGGAAACACCATATATTTT

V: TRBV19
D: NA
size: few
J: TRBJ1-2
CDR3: CASSGGLFGTLANYGYTF
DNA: TGTGCCAGTAGTGGAGGACTTTTCGGGACGCTAGCTAACTATGGCTACACCTTC

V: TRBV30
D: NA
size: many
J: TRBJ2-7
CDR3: CALKGFYEQYF
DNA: TGTGCCTTGAAGGGGTTCTACGAGCAGTACTTC

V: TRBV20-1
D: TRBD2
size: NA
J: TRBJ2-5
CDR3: CSARDGTSGSETQYF
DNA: TGCAGTGCTAGAGATGGGACTAGCGGGAGTGAGACCCAGTACTTC

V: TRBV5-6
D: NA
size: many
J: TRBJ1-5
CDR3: CASSFTGRSQPQHF
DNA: TGTGCCAGCAGCTTTACTGGGAGGAGTCAGCCCCAGCATTTT

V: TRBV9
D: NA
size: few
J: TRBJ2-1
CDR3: CASSPRFRDEQFF
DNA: TGTGCCAGCAGCCCCCGTTTTCGCGATGAGCAGTTCTTC

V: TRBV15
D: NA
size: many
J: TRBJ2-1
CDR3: CATSRRAVREQFF
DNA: TGTGCCACCAGCAGAAGGGCGGTCCGTGAGCAGTTCTTC

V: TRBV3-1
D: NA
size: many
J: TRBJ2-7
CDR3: CASSQTQGSEQYF
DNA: TGTGCCAGCAGCCAAACCCAGGGCTCCGAGCAGTACTTC

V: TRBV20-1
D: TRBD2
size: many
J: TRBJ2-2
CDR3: CSARPTSGRHGELFF
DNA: TGCAGTGCTAGACCGACTAGCGGGAGGCACGGGGAGCTGTTTTTT

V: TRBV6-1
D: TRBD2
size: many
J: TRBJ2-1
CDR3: CASSARTSQFHEQFF
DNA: TGTGCCAGCAGTGCTCGGACTAGCCAGTTCCATGAGCAGTTCTTC

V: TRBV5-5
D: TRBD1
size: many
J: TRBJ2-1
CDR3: CASSLQGASSYNEQFF
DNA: TGTGCCAGCAGCTTACAGGGGGCAAGCTCCTACAATGAGCAGTTCTTC

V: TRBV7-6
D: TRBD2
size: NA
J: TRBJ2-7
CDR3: CASSLGSSGIGEQYF
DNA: TGTGCCAGCAGCTTAGGATCTAGCGGGATCGGAGAGCAGTACTTC

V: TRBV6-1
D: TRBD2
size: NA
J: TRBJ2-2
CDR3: CASTIAGGWTGELFF
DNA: TGTGCCAGCACAATAGCGGGAGGGTGGACCGGGGAGCTGTTTTTT

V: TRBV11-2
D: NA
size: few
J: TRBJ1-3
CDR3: CASSMGPGNTIYF
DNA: TGTGCCAGCAGCATGGGACCTGGAAACACCATATATTTT

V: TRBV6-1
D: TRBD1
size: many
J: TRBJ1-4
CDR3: CASREPGTGEKLFF
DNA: TGTGCCAGCAGGGAACCGGGGACAGGTGAAAAACTGTTTTTT

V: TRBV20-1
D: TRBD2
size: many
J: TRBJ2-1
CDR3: CSAREGTSGSSEQFF
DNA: TGCAGTGCTAGAGAAGGGACTAGCGGGAGTAGTGAGCAGTTCTTC

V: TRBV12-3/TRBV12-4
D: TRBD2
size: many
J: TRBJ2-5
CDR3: CASILGTSRETQYF
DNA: TGTGCCAGCATCTTGGGGACTAGTCGTGAGACCCAGTACTTC

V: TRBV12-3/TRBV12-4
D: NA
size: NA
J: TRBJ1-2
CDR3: CASGLGGRLNYGYTF
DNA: TGTGCCAGCGGGTTGGGGGGCCGATTGAACTATGGCTACACCTTC

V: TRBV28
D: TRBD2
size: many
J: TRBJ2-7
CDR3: CASSSDSGRDAYEQYF
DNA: TGTGCCAGCAGTTCCGATAGCGGGAGGGATGCCTACGAGCAGTACTTC

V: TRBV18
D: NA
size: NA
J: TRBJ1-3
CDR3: CASSPRSMDTAGNTIYF
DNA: TGTGCCAGCTCACCACGTTCCATGGACACCGCTGGAAACACCATATATTTT

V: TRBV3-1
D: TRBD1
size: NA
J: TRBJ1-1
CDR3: CASSQWDRGGFSTEAFF
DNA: TGTGCCAGCAGCCAATGGGACAGGGGGGGGTTTAGCACTGAAGCTTTCTTT

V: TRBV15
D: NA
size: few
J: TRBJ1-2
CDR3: CATSRVFGYGYTF
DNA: TGTGCCACCAGCAGAGTATTCGGGTATGGCTACACCTTC

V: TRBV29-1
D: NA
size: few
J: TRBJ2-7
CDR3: CSVFSPPEGEQYF
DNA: TGCAGCGTTTTCTCTCCTCCGGAGGGGGAGCAGTACTTC

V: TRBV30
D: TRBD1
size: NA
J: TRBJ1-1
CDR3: CAWDRGSPEAFF
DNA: TGTGCCTGGGACAGGGGATCCCCTGAAGCTTTCTTT

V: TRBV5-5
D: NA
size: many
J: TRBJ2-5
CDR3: CASGPRQETQYF
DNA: TGTGCCAGCGGCCCGCGGCAAGAGACCCAGTACTTC

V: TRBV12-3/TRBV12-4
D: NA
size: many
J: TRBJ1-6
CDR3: CASSLQGSSPLHF
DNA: TGTGCCAGCAGCCTGCAGGGTTCTTCACCCCTCCACTTT

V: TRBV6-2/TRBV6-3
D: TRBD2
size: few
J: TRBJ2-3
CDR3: CASRSGIVDTQYF
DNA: TGTGCCAGCCGAAGCGGGATTGTGGATACGCAGTATTTT

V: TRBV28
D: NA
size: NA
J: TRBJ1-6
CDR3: CASSLYQDGPNSPLHF
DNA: TGTGCCAGCAGTTTGTATCAGGACGGGCCGAATTCACCCCTCCACTTT

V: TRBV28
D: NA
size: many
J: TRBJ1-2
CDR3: CASSLFLQGDGYTF
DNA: TGTGCCAGCAGTTTATTCCTACAGGGAGACGGCTACACCTTC

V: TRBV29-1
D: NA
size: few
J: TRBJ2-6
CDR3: CSVGREAGASGANVLTF
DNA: TGCAGCGTTGGTAGAGAGGCAGGTGCCTCTGGGGCCAACGTCCTGACTTTC

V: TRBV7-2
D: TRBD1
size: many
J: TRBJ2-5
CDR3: CASSPDRMETQYF
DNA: TGTGCCAGCAGCCCGGACAGGATGGAGACCCAGTACTTC

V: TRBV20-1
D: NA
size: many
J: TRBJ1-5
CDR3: CSATAVVGADNQPQHF
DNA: TGCAGTGCTACGGCGGTTGTGGGGGCAGACAATCAGCCCCAGCATTTT